This T cell receptor beta chain was sequenced during a study of shared clonotypes between healthy human individuals. Study results and caveats: Clonotypes not shared had lower generation probabilities than those common to all four donors.

This CDR3 is built from 14 residues. The germline V gene encodes CDR1 MNHNS and CDR2 SASEGT. Trimming left V 2 bases short and J 0 bases short, with 5 bases between. Sorted-subset replicate PCR reactions were performed with 200 ng DNA, corresponding to roughly 30,000 T cell genomes. Sequencing used immunoSEQ multiplex PCR; TCRdb keeps in-frame clones, though not all of them. The data hold roughly 1,500,000 clones, with about 98.5% observed a single time. Note on this clone: The target antigen is unknown.

Sequenced: naive CD4+ T cells sorted from blood. Sample subset: CD45RA+ positively selected. This TCR derives from a man aged 25 to 45 in good health. This chain connects TRBV6-1 to TRBJ1-5, with D unresolved. The DNA for the CDR3 is TGTGCCAGCAGTGAAAGCGGTAGCAATCAGCCCCAGCATTTT. Protein sequence: CASSESGSNQPQHF.